The 28 T cell receptor beta chains listed next were all sequenced from one sample in a study of PD-1 blockade in classical Hodgkin lymphoma. Repertoires were generated with immunoSEQ multiplex PCR, while TCRdb's copy carries only in-frame clones and drops some. This sample has 4,000 to 5,500 clones, with approximately 68% found just once. Time point noted: cycle 4 day 1 (C4D1), after less than 7 weeks of nivolumab. All the patients suffered relapse after autologous stem cell transplantation, and brentuximab vedotin exposure differed. Investigators obtained CD8+ T cells from thawed PBMCs by magnetic negative selection. This sample comprised CD8+ T cells from blood, obtained before the fourth cycle of nivolumab. Every receptor here comes from a human donor with classical Hodgkin lymphoma.

In its sample, this clone was seen a few times. The chain uses TRBV6-1 and TRBJ2-3; 7 nucleotides match TRBD2. After removal of 0 bases from V and 5 bases from J, the junction contained 5 bases not matched to a gene. Per germline, CDR1 MNHNS and CDR2 SASEGT. CDR3 size: 15 residues. CDR3 coding DNA: TGTGCCAGCAGTGAAGCGGGAGGGCGTGGAGATACGCAGTATTTT. Its translation: CASSEAGGRGDTQYF.

The chain carries TRBV27 and TRBJ2-1; TRBD2 matches at 7 bases. The junction had 11 bases not matched to a gene; V was cut back by 7 bases and J by 2 bases. The CDR3 consists of 16 residues. The V gene's germline CDR1 is MNHEY and CDR2 SMNVEV (reference sequence). The CDR3 reads CASKTSTKGPYNEQFF. DNA of the CDR3: TGTGCCAGCAAGACTAGCACAAAGGGTCCCTACAATGAGCAGTTCTTC.

The V gene is TRBV6-6, the J gene TRBJ2-7, with D perhaps TRBD2 (6 bases). This CDR3 is built from 14 residues. V dropped 2 bases and J dropped 3 bases, with 11 bases sitting between them. Per the germline V gene, CDR1 is MNHNY and CDR2 is SVGAGI (reference sequence). The CDR3 bases are TGTGCCAGCAGTTACAGGGGACTGAACTACGAGCAGTACTTC. It is translated as CASSYRGLNYEQYF.

CDR3 sequence: CASSLVRGSYNEQFF. CDR3 nucleotide sequence: TGTGCCAGCAGCTTAGTGCGGGGCTCCTACAATGAGCAGTTCTTC. The chain combines TRBV7-9 with TRBJ2-1, with D maybe TRBD2 (6 bases). Per germline, CDR1 SEHNR and CDR2 FQNEAQ (reference sequence). V lost 1 base to trimming and J lost 0 bases, with 7 bases between them. CDR3 length equals 15 residues. Combining the CDR3 with reference TRBV7-9 and TRBJ2-1 gives the whole variable domain DTGVSQNPRHKITKRGQNVTFRCDPISEHNRLYWYRQTLGQGPEFLTYFQNEAQLEKSRLLSDRFSAERPKGSFSTLEIQRTEQGDSAMYLCASSLVRGSYNEQFFGPGTRLTVL.

The rearrangement joins TRBV2 to TRBJ1-5; a possible D gene is TRBD1 (6 bases). The V gene lost 3 bases and the J gene lost 6 bases, with 15 bases spanning the gap. This CDR3 comprises 15 residues. Germline V gene lookup returns CDR1 SNHLY and CDR2 FYNNEI. The CDR3 region has the DNA TGTGCCAGCAGTGATGGCAGGGGAGGGAGTCAGCCCCAGCATTTT. Its protein is CASSDGRGGSQPQHF.

The chain links TRBV14 to TRBJ1-2; the D is unclear. Germline values: CDR1 SGHDN, CDR2 FVKESK. The CDR3 sequence is 16 residues long. The V end was cut by 4 bases, the J end by 4 bases, with 19 bases between. CDR3 DNA sequence: TGTGCCAGCAGCCCCCATCAGACCAGTTCAATCTATGGCTACACCTTC. Encoded protein: CASSPHQTSSIYGYTF.

This clone occurred a few times. The chain employs TRBV27 and TRBJ2-1; TRBD1 agrees at 8 bases. V was clipped by 8 bases and J by 0 bases; unmatched bases: 3. Germline CDR1 is MNHEY and CDR2 is SMNVEV (reference sequence). There are 14 residues in the CDR3. The CDR3 DNA is TGTGCCAGCGGACAGGGAAGCTCCTACAATGAGCAGTTCTTC. Translation: CASGQGSSYNEQFF.

The chain combines TRBV5-4 with TRBJ2-7; TRBD2 agrees at 10 bases. The CDR3 has 17 amino acids. Germline V gene sequence: CDR1 SGHNT, CDR2 YYREEE (reference sequence). V lost 1 base, J lost 5 bases, and 12 bases stayed unmatched. The CDR3 reads CASSLRGASGSLNEQYF. The CDR3 DNA sequence: TGTGCCAGCAGCTTGAGGGGGGCTAGCGGGAGCCTGAACGAGCAGTACTTC.

This clone was recorded once. V usage is TRBV14 and J usage is TRBJ2-7; D is possibly TRBD2 (6 bases). V was shortened by 6 bases and J by 3 bases, with 12 bases between the two germline ends. In germline, CDR1 is SGHDN, CDR2 FVKESK. The CDR3 runs 13 residues. CDR3 DNA: TGTGCCAGCAGACCACACGGGAGCTACGAGCAGTACTTC. It specifies CASRPHGSYEQYF.

The chain combines TRBV15 with TRBJ2-5; perhaps D is TRBD1 or TRBD2 (5 bases each). The V gene lost 3 bases and the J gene lost 2 bases, with 10 bases spanning the gap. The CDR3 is 14 residues long. Germline V CDR1 and CDR2: LNHNV, YYDKDF (reference sequence). The CDR3 here is CATSSRDGQETQYF. The CDR3 bases are TGTGCCACCAGCAGCCGGGACGGACAAGAGACCCAGTACTTC.

The V gene is TRBV2, the J gene TRBJ2-3; D possibly corresponds to TRBD1 (6 bases). The CDR3 is made up of 16 amino acids. The V and J ends lost 6 bases and 4 bases respectively, with 20 bases between them. Germline lookup yields CDR1 SNHLY and CDR2 FYNNEI. CDR3 sequence: CASSRTGQLISDTQYF. CDR3 DNA: TGTGCCAGCAGCCGGACCGGACAGTTAATCTCAGATACGCAGTATTTT.

J is TRBJ2-7 and V is TRBV29-1; 8 nucleotides align to TRBD1. Trimming at V came to 6 bases and at J to 2 bases, leaving 3 bases not matched to a gene. The CDR3 totals 12 residues. Per the germline V gene, CDR1 is SQVTM and CDR2 is ANQGSEA. In DNA form, the CDR3 reads TGCAGCGTGGGCAGGGGGCCCTACGAGCAGTACTTC. It specifies CSVGRGPYEQYF.

The rearrangement joins TRBV7-2 to TRBJ2-7, with D perhaps TRBD2 (5 bases). This CDR3 has 14 amino acids. CDR1 SGHTA and CDR2 FQGNSA come from the germline V gene. V was shortened by 5 bases and J by 3 bases, with 14 bases between the two germline ends. The CDR3 sequence: CASSPRVGVYEQYF. The CDR3 DNA follows: TGTGCCAGCAGCCCGCGGGTGGGAGTCTACGAGCAGTACTTC.

The V and J genes are TRBV10-2 and TRBJ2-7; the D call may be TRBD1 or TRBD2 (5 bases each). The CDR3 is 12 amino acids. Trimming shortened V by 8 bases and J by 4 bases, and 12 bases separated the two germline ends. Germline V gene data show CDR1 as WSHSY and CDR2 as SAAADI. The CDR3 DNA is TGCGCCAGCGCCGGGGCTTCATACGAGCAGTACTTC. Its translation: CASAGASYEQYF.

The chain uses TRBV27 and TRBJ2-7; 8 bases map to TRBD1. The CDR3 is 16 amino acids. Germline CDR1 and CDR2: MNHEY and SMNVEV (reference sequence). Trimming cost V 5 bases and J 1 base; bases outside gene matches: 10. This CDR3 is CASSPSWDRSSYEQYF. The CDR3 region has the DNA TGTGCCAGCAGTCCCAGCTGGGACAGGAGTTCCTACGAGCAGTACTTC.

V and J are TRBV6-4 and TRBJ2-3; 12 bases align to TRBD2. Germline CDR1 MRHNA, CDR2 SNTAGT. This CDR3 contains 16 residues. J lost 3 bases, V lost 6 bases, and 7 bases had no gene match. In nucleotides, the CDR3 is TGTGCCAGCAGCCCTAGCGGGAGGGCCTGGACAGATACGCAGTATTTT. It translates to CASSPSGRAWTDTQYF.

The J gene is TRBJ2-1, the V gene TRBV5-1; TRBD2 matches at 7 bases. This CDR3 has 17 residues. V shed 1 base, J shed 2 bases, and the junction held 9 bases outside the gene matches. Germline-derived CDR1 and CDR2 are SGHRS and YFSETQ. The CDR3 region has the DNA TGCGCCAGCAGCTTGTACGGGAGGAACTCAGCCTACAATGAGCAGTTCTTC. It yields the protein CASSLYGRNSAYNEQFF.

This sequence joins TRBV5-6 and TRBJ2-5, with 7 bases that match TRBD2. Losses at the gene ends were 4 bases for V and 4 bases for J; bases not matched to a gene: 1. The CDR3 is 12 amino acids. The germline V gene has CDR1 SGHDT and CDR2 YYEEEE. The CDR3 coding sequence is TGTGCCAGCAGCCCGGGAGGAGAGACCCAGTACTTC. Amino acids: CASSPGGETQYF. The full variable domain, with the rest looked up from reference TRBV5-6 and TRBJ2-5, is DAGVTQSPTHLIKTRGQQVTLRCSPKSGHDTVSWYQQALGQGPQFIFQYYEEEERQRGNFPDRFSGHQFPNYSSELNVNALLLGDSALYLCASSPGGETQYFGPGTRLLVL.

This clone was seen once. V and J are TRBV10-3 and TRBJ2-6, with TRBD2 matching 8 bases. Germline V lookup: CDR1 ENHRY, CDR2 SYGVKD. The junction had 2 bases not matched to a gene; V was cut back by 0 bases and J by 1 base. This CDR3 is 17 amino acids long. Here the CDR3 reads CAISESGGRSGANVLTF. Here the CDR3 DNA reads TGTGCCATCAGTGAGTCTGGCGGGAGGTCTGGGGCCAACGTCCTGACTTTC.

This clone counts as medium-sized. The chain uses TRBV13 and TRBJ1-2, with D hard to call. CDR3 size: 14 residues. Looked up from germline, CDR1 is PRHDT and CDR2 is FYEKMQ (reference sequence). The V end lost 4 bases, the J end lost 3 bases, and 12 bases lay between the germline ends. Here the CDR3 reads CASSSGGSDYGYTF. The CDR3 bases are TGTGCCAGCAGCTCCGGTGGTTCGGACTATGGCTACACCTTC.

The chain recombines TRBV10-2 with TRBJ2-3; D may be TRBD2 (6 bases). The CDR3 spans 16 residues. V was cut by 0 bases and J by 4 bases, with 14 bases left in between. Germline V gene data show CDR1 as WSHSY and CDR2 as SAAADI. The CDR3 reads CASSESKEGSPDTQYF. CDR3 bases: TGCGCCAGCAGTGAGTCAAAGGAGGGAAGCCCAGATACGCAGTATTTT.

The CDR3 DNA sequence: TGTGCCTGGAATCCGGCCGGAAACACCATATATTTT. This gives the protein CAWNPAGNTIYF. The V call is TRBV30, the J call TRBJ1-3; D is undetermined. Germline values: CDR1 GTSNPN, CDR2 SVGIG (reference sequence). V gave up 4 bases and J gave up 4 bases, with 8 bases separating them. CDR3 length: 12 residues.

This chain joins TRBV7-9 and TRBJ1-2, with 9 bases that match TRBD1. After removal of 8 bases from V and 3 bases from J, the junction contained 7 bases not matched to a gene. From germline, CDR1 is SEHNR and CDR2 FQNEAQ (reference sequence). The CDR3 is made up of 14 amino acids. The CDR3 is CASGPRDRDYGYTF. CDR3 sequence (DNA): TGTGCCAGCGGACCCCGGGACAGGGACTATGGCTACACCTTC.

This chain links TRBV9 with TRBJ2-7; maybe TRBD2 (5 bases). CDR1 is SGDLS, CDR2 YYNGEE, per germline. This CDR3 has 14 residues. V shed 2 bases and J shed 2 bases, with 11 bases lying between them. The CDR3 DNA reads TGTGCCAGCAGCGTCGGGCTCGGGGCCTACGAGCAGTACTTC. Protein sequence: CASSVGLGAYEQYF.

This chain uses TRBV2 with TRBJ1-1; perhaps TRBD1 as D (5 bases). This CDR3 region has 13 residues. Germline V gives CDR1 SNHLY, CDR2 FYNNEI. V was trimmed by 1 base and J by 4 bases, leaving 7 bases between them. The CDR3 is CASSEGRGTEAFF. In nucleotides, the CDR3 is TGTGCCAGCAGTGAAGGGAGGGGCACTGAAGCTTTCTTT.

In its sample, this clone was seen a few times. V is TRBV6-1 and J is TRBJ1-5, with D maybe TRBD1 (6 bases). Germline-derived CDR1 and CDR2 are MNHNS and SASEGT. CDR3 size: 15 residues. Deletions cut 5 bases from V and 1 base from J, with 12 bases between. The CDR3 sequence: CASSSGVYSNQPQHF. In DNA, the CDR3 is TGTGCCAGCAGTTCAGGGGTGTACAGCAATCAGCCCCAGCATTTT.

The count of this clone is one. The gene calls are TRBV4-2 and TRBJ2-1; TRBD2 matches at 9 bases. This CDR3 comprises 18 residues. Germline assignment: CDR1 LGHNA and CDR2 YNFKEQ. After removal of 0 bases from V and 4 bases from J, the junction contained 10 bases not matched to a gene. CDR3 in amino acids: CASSQDELAGEVYNEQFF. The CDR3 coding sequence is TGTGCCAGCAGCCAAGATGAGTTAGCGGGAGAAGTATACAATGAGCAGTTCTTC.

This chain joins TRBV19 and TRBJ2-1; 12 nucleotides match TRBD2. CDR3 size: 16 residues. The V gene's germline CDR1 is LNHDA and CDR2 SQIVND (reference sequence). V lost 2 bases and J lost 5; bases outside the gene matches: 4. The CDR3 sequence: CASSILAGGHHNEQFF. DNA of the CDR3: TGTGCCAGTAGTATACTAGCGGGAGGGCACCACAATGAGCAGTTCTTC.